This T cell receptor beta chain was identified during a study of T cells in localized non-small cell lung cancer. Study outcomes and limitations: There were a median roughly 62 of the top 100 tumor clones appearing in adjacent lung. Longer overall survival was associated with a higher density of T cells in the blood.

A word on this clone: The antigen is not known.

Assay: immunoSEQ multiplex PCR; the TCRdb copy retains only in-frame clones and omits some. Among 1,000 to 1,500 clones listed, around 35% were seen once. This CDR3 comprises 13 residues. The V gene lost 2 bases and the J gene lost 4 bases, with 8 bases spanning the gap. Germline values: CDR1 LNHDA, CDR2 SQIVND (reference sequence). Material: lung tumor tissue, obtained before any cancer treatment. This TCR derives from a woman aged 18-55 years with stage I lung adenocarcinoma. This chain connects TRBV19 to TRBJ1-2, with unresolved D. In DNA form, the CDR3 reads TGTGCCAGTAGTATAAATGCAGGCTATGGCTACACCTTC. Translation: CASSINAGYGYTF.